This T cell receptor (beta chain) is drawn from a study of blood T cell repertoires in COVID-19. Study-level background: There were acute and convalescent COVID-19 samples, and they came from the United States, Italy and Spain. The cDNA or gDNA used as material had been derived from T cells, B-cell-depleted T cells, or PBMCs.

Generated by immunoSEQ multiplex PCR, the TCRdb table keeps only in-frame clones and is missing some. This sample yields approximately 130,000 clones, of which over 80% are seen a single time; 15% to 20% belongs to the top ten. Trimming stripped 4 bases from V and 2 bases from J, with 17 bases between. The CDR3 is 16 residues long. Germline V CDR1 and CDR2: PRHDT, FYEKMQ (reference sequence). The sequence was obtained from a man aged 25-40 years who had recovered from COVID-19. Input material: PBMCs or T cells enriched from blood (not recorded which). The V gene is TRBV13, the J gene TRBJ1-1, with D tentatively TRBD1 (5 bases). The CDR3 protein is CASSSQGQGLNTEAFF. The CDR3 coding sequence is TGTGCCAGCAGCTCCCAAGGTCAGGGACTAAACACTGAAGCTTTCTTT. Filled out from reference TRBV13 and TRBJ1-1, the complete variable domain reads AAGVIQSPRHLIKEKRETATLKCYPIPRHDTVYWYQQGPGQDPQFLISFYEKMQSDKGSIPDRFSAQQFSDYHSELNMSSLELGDSALYFCASSSQGQGLNTEAFFGQGTRLTVV.